This TCR beta chain was recorded in a study of cytomegalovirus exposure and HLA in healthy donors. A multiplex PCR was run with 60 Vbeta primers and 13 Jbeta primers. Data came from immunoSEQ multiplex PCR; TCRdb stores just in-frame clones and leaves some out. Its table lists fewer than 150,000 clones. A word on this clone: Its specificity is not known.

Regarding the study as a whole: Within a later analysis, the majority of CMV-associated TCR beta chains appeared HLA-restricted.

CDR3 size: 13 residues. J was trimmed by 6 bases and V by 1 base; bases with no gene match: 3. Germline V gene lookup returns CDR1 MGHRA and CDR2 YSYEKL. Sequenced input: PBMCs. This chain connects TRBV4-1 to TRBJ2-7; the match to TRBD1 covers 7 bases. The sequence was collected from a man between 35 and 55 years old in good health and CMV-seronegative. CDR3 residues: CASSQGGQLEQYF. The CDR3, as DNA: TGCGCCAGCAGCCAAGGGGGACAGCTCGAGCAGTACTTC.